These 8 T cell receptor beta chains came from one sample sequenced in a study of T cells in Graves' hyperthyroidism and ophthalmopathy. TCR beta CDR3 regions were amplified from RNA. Researchers ran a first-round RT-PCR on the TCR CDR3 using the HTBI primer set. TCRdb called the multiplex PCR reads again in MiXCR, with one record for every CDR3 protein. The table shows around 290,000 distinct CDR3 sequences, with 10% to 15% occurring only once. Material for sequencing was blood. All receptors come from a woman younger than 45 with Graves' hyperthyroidism that later progressed to Graves' ophthalmopathy.

On this clonotype itself: A much more abundant neighbour one base away suggests this may be a read error. V is TRBV13 and J is TRBJ1-2, with D uncertain. Germline-derived CDR1 and CDR2 are PRHDT and FYEKMQ (reference sequence). V was cut by 4 bases and J by 5 bases, with 17 bases left in between. The CDR3 sequence is 15 residues long. The CDR3 DNA reads as TGTGCCAGCAGCTCAGGAGCGGCAGGAGTTTATGGCTACACCTTC. It encodes CASSSGAAGVYGYTF.

This clonotype was seen repeatedly, ten times or more. The chain links TRBV6-6 to TRBJ1-4; D is uncertain. Trimming removed 0 bases at V and 3 bases at J, with 5 bases between. The CDR3 is 14 amino acids. From germline, CDR1 is MNHNY and CDR2 SVGAGI (reference sequence). DNA for the CDR3: TGTGCCAGCAGTTACTCGATTTCTAATGAAAAACTGTTTTTT. It encodes CASSYSISNEKLFF.

This clonotype was observed many times. The rearrangement uses TRBV28 and TRBJ1-2; D ambiguous. Per the germline V gene, CDR1 is MDHEN and CDR2 is SYDVKM. The CDR3 contains 14 residues. Between the trimmed V and J ends, which lost 7 bases and 4 bases, there was a span of 16 bases. In nucleotides, the CDR3 is TGTGCCAGCACCCCCCCGGGTACCTTCTATGGCTACACCTTC. Translation: CASTPPGTFYGYTF.

CDR3 in DNA: TGCAGTGCTGAGGATCGCTCCTATAATTCACCCCTCCACTTT. It specifies CSAEDRSYNSPLHF. V gene TRBV20-1 combines with J gene TRBJ1-6; D not certain. Germline loops: CDR1 DFQATT, CDR2 SNEGSKA (reference sequence). V was clipped by 5 bases and J by 0 bases, with 8 bases between them. The CDR3 has 14 residues.

About this clonotype: A much larger clone lies one base from this, so it may be a read error. The chain links TRBV2 to TRBJ2-2, with a tentative D call TRBD1 (6 bases). Germline V gene data show CDR1 as SNHLY and CDR2 as FYNNEI. The length of the CDR3 is 14 residues. With 6 bases removed from V and 6 bases from J, the gap between germline ends came to 14 bases. The CDR3 nucleotides read TGTGCCAGCAGGGAAACAGGGAGCGCCGGGGAGCTGTTTTTT. It yields the protein CASRETGSAGELFF.

This clonotype has a handful of counts. V is TRBV6-1 and J is TRBJ2-7, with D perhaps matching TRBD2 (6 bases). Looked up from germline, CDR1 is MNHNS and CDR2 is SASEGT. The CDR3 runs 13 residues. Trimming took off 7 bases at V and 2 bases at J, with 12 bases between the two ends. CDR3 region: CASTQRATYEQYF. In DNA, the CDR3 is TGTGCCAGCACCCAGCGGGCTACCTACGAGCAGTACTTC.

This clonotype was recorded at least ten times. The chain couples TRBV3-1 to TRBJ2-5; no definite D call. The V gene's germline CDR1 is LGHDT and CDR2 YNNKEL (reference sequence). V dropped 2 bases and J dropped 4 bases, with 2 bases sitting between them. The CDR3 covers 11 residues. CDR3 protein: CASSQLETQYF. The CDR3, as DNA: TGTGCCAGCAGCCAACTAGAGACCCAGTACTTC.

This sequence joins TRBV12-3 or TRBV12-4 and TRBJ1-1, with D uncertain. The V end lost 7 bases, the J end lost 8 bases, and 11 bases lay between the germline ends. CDR3 size: 11 residues. CDR3 amino acids: CASMLTEEAFF. The DNA for the CDR3 is TGTGCCAGCATGCTAACAGAGGAAGCTTTCTTT.